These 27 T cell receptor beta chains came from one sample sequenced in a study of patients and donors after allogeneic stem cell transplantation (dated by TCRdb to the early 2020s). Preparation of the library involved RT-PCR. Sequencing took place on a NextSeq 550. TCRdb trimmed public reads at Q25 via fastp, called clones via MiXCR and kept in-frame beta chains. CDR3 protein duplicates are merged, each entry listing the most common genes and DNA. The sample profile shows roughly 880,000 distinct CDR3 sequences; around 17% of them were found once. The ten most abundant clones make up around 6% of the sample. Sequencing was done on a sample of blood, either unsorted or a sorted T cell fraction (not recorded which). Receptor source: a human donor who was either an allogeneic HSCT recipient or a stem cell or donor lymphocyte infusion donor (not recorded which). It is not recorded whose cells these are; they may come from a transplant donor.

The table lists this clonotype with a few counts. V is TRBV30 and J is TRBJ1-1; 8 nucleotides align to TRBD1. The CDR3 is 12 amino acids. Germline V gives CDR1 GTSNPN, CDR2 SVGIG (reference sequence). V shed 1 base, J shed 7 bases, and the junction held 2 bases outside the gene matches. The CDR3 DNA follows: TGTGCCTGGAGTGGACAGGGGAATGAAGCTTTCTTT. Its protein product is CAWSGQGNEAFF.

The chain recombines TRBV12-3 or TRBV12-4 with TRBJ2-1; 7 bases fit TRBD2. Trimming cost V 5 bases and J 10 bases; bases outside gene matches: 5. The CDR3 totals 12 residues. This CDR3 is CASSISGEEQFF. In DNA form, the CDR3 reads TGTGCCAGCAGTATCAGCGGGGAGGAGCAGTTCTTC.

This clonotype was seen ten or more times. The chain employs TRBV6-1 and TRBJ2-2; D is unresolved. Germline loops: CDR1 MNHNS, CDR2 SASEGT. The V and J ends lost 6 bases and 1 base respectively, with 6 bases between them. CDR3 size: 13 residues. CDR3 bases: TGTGCCAGCAGCCAAGAGAACACCGGGGAGCTGTTTTTT. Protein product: CASSQENTGELFF.

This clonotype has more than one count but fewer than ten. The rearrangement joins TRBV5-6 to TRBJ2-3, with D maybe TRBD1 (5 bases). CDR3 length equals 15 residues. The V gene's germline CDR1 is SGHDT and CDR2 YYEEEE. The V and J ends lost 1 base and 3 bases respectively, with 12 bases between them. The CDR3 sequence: CASSLRGRLTDTQYF. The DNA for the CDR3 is TGTGCCAGCAGCTTGAGGGGCCGACTTACAGATACGCAGTATTTT.

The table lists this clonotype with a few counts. The CDR3: CASSLKAGVGDTQYF. In DNA, the CDR3 is TGTGCCAGCAGCTTGAAGGCGGGAGTGGGGGATACGCAGTATTTT. V and J are TRBV5-5 and TRBJ2-3; 7 bases agree with TRBD2. From germline, CDR1 is SGHKS and CDR2 YYEKEE (reference sequence). V was pared by 1 base and J by 6 bases, with 8 bases of the junction left unmatched. CDR3 length: 15 amino acids.

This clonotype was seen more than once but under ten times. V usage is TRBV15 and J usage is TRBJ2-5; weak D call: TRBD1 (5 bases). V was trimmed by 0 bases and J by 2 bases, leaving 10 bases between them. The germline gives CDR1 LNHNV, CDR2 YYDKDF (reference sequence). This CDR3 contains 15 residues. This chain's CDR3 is CATSRDVRAQETQYF. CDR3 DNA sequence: TGTGCCACCAGCAGAGATGTCAGGGCTCAAGAGACCCAGTACTTC.

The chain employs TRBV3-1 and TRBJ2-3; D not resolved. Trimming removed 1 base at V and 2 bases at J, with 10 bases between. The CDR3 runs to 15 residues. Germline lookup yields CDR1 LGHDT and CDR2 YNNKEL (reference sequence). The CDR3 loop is CASSQASYPTDTQYF. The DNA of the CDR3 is TGTGCCAGCAGCCAAGCCTCTTATCCCACAGATACGCAGTATTTT.

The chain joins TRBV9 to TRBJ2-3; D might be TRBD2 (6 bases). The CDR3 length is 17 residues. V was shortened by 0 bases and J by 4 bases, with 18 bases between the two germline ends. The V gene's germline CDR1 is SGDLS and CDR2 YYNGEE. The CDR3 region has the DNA TGTGCCAGCAGCGTAGCGTTTGGGGCGGGGCGCGCAGATACGCAGTATTTT. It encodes CASSVAFGAGRADTQYF.

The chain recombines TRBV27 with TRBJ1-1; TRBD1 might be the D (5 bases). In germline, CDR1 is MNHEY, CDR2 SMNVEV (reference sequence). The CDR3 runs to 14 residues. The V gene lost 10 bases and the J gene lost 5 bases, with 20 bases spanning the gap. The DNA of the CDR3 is TGTGCCACTCACTCGGGCAGGGAACAAACTGAAGCTTTCTTT. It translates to CATHSGREQTEAFF.

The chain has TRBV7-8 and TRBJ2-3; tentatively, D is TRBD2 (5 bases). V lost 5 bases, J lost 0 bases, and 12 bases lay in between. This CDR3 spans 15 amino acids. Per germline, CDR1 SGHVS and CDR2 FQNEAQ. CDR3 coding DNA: TGTGCCAGCAGCCCACAATGGGAGAGCACAGATACGCAGTATTTT. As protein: CASSPQWESTDTQYF. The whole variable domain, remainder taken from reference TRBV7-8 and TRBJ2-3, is GAGVSQSPRYKVAKRGQDVALRCDPISGHVSLFWYQQALGQGPEFLTYFQNEAQLDKSGLPSDRFFAERPEGSVSTLKIQRTQQEDSAVYLCASSPQWESTDTQYFGPGTRLTVL.

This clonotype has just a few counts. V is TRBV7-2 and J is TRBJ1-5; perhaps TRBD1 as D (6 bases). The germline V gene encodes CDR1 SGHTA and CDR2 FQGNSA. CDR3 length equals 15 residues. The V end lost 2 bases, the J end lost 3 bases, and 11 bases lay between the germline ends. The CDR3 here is CASSLSTGLNQPQHF. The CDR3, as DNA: TGTGCCAGCAGCTTATCCACAGGGCTCAATCAGCCCCAGCATTTT.

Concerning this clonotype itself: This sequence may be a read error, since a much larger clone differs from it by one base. The CDR3 sequence is CASSPITAGGNNEQFF. The CDR3 nucleotides are TGTGCCAGCAGTCCCATTACAGCGGGAGGGAACAATGAGCAGTTCTTC. The chain joins TRBV12-3 or TRBV12-4 to TRBJ2-1; TRBD2 agrees at 10 bases. The CDR3 sequence is 16 residues long. The trim removed 5 bases at V and 5 bases at J, leaving 9 bases unmatched.

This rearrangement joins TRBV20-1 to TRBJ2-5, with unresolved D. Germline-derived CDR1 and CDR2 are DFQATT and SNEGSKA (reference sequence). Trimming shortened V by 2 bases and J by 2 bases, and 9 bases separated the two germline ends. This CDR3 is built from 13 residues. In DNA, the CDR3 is TGCAGTGCTAGACAGGCAGCTCAAGAGACCCAGTACTTC. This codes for CSARQAAQETQYF.

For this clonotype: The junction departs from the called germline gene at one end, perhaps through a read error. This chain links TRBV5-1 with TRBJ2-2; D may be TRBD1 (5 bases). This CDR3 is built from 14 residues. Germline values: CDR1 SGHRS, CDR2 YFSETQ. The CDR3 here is CASSPEGVTAELFF. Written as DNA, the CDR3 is TGCGCCAGCAGCCCCGAAGGGGTGACCGCGGAGCTGTTTTTT.

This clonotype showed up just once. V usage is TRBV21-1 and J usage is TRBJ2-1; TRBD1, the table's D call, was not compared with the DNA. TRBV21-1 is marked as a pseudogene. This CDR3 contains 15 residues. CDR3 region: CASTLEGDREDEQFF. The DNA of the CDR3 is TGTGCCAGCACCTTAGAGGGAGACAGGGAGGATGAGCAGTTCTTC.

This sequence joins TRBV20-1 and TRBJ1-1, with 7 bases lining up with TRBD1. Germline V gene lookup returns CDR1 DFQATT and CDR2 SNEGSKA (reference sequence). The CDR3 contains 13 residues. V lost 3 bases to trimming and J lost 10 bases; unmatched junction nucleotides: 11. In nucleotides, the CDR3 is TGCAGTGCTAGGGGAGACAGGGAGGGAGGAGCTTTCTTT. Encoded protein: CSARGDREGGAFF.

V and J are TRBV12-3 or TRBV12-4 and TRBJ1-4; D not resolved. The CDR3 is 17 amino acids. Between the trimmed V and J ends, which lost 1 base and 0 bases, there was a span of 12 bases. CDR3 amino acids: CASSLGWRDATNEKLFF. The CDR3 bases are TGTGCCAGCAGTTTAGGTTGGAGGGATGCAACTAATGAAAAACTGTTTTTT.

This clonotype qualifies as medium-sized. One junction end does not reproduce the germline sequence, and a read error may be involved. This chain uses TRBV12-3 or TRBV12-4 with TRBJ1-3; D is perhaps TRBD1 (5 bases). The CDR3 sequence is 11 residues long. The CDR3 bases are TGTGCCAGCAGTTCGGGGGGTTTGGACCATTTT. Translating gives CASSSGGLDHF.

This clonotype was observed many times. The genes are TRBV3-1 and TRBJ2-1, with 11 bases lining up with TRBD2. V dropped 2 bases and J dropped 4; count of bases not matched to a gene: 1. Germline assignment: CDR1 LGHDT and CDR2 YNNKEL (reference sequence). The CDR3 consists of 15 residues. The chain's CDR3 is CASSQRLAGYNEQFF. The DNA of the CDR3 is TGTGCCAGCAGCCAACGACTAGCGGGGTACAATGAGCAGTTCTTC.

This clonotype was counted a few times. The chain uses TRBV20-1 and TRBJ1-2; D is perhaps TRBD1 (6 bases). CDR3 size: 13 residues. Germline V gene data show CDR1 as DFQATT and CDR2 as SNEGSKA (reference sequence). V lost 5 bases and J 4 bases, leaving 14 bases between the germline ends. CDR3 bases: TGCAGTGCTCCCTCCGGGGGGGCCTATGGCTACACCTTC. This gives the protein CSAPSGGAYGYTF.

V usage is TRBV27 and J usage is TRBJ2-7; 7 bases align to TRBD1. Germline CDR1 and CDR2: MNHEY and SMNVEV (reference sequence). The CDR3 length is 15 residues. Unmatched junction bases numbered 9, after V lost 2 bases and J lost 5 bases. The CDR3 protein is CASSLMWGQWDEQYF. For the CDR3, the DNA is TGTGCCAGCAGTTTAATGTGGGGACAGTGGGACGAGCAGTACTTC.

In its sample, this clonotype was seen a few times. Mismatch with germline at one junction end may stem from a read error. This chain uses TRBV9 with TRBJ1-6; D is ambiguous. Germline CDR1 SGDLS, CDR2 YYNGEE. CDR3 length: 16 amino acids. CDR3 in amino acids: CASGGGDPPRDSPLHF. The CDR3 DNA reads TGTGCCAGCGGAGGTGGAGATCCCCCAAGGGATTCACCCCTCCATTTT.

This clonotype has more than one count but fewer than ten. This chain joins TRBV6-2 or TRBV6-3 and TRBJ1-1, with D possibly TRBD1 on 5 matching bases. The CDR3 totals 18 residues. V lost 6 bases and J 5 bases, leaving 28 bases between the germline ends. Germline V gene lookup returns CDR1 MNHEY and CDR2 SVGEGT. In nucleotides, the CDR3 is TGTGCCAGCAGACCCCATAACGCAGGGAGGAATAGGCGTACTGAAGCTTTCTTT. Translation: CASRPHNAGRNRRTEAFF.

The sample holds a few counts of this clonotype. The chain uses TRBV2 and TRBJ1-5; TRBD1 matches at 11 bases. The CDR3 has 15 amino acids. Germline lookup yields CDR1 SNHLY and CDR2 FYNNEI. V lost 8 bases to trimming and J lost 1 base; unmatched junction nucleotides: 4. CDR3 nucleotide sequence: TGTGCCAGCGGCGGACAGGGGGCAAGCAATCAGCCCCAGCATTTT. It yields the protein CASGGQGASNQPQHF. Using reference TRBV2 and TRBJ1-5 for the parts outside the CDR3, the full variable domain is EPEVTQTPSHQVTQMGQEVILRCVPISNHLYFYWYRQILGQKVEFLVSFYNNEISEKSEIFDDQFSVERPDGSNFTLKIRSTKLEDSAMYFCASGGQGASNQPQHFGDGTRLSIL.

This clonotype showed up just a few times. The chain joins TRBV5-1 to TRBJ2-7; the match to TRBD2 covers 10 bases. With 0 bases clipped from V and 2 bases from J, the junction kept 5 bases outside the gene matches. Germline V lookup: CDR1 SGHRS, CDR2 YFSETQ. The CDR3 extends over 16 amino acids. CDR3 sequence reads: CASSLARTSGPYEQYF. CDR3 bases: TGCGCCAGCAGCTTGGCACGGACTAGCGGTCCCTACGAGCAGTACTTC.

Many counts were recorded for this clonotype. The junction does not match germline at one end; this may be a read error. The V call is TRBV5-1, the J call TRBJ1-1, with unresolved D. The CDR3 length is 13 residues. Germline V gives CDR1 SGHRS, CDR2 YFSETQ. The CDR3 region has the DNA TGTGCCAGCAGCTTGGAGCCGAACACTGAAGCTTTCTTT. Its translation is CASSLEPNTEAFF.

The CDR3 spells CSARLTSGSLTDTQYF. The DNA for the CDR3 is TGCAGTGCTAGACTGACTAGCGGGAGCCTCACAGATACGCAGTATTTT. The V and J genes are TRBV20-1 and TRBJ2-3; TRBD2 aligns across 12 bases. The germline V gene has CDR1 DFQATT and CDR2 SNEGSKA (reference sequence). There are 16 residues in the CDR3. The junction had 5 bases not matched to a gene; V was cut back by 2 bases and J by 2 bases.